What follows are 9 T cell receptor beta chains derived from one specimen sequenced in a study of T cells after yellow fever vaccination. TCRdb reprocessed the 5' RACE reads with MiXCR, giving one entry per CDR3 protein. This table has roughly 99,000 distinct CDR3 sequences, around 5.8% appearing once. Sequenced here: CD8+ T cells sorted from PBMCs, sampled 10 days after the yellow fever booster vaccination. The origin of the receptors is a man in his late teens or twenties who received the YFV17D yellow fever vaccine.

The chain carries TRBV27 and TRBJ2-7, with 9 bases lining up with TRBD2. CDR1 and CDR2 from the germline V gene are MNHEY and SMNVEV (reference sequence). The CDR3 spans 15 residues. J was trimmed by 2 bases and V by 5 bases; bases with no gene match: 7. The CDR3 coding sequence is TGTGCCAGCAGTCCCAGCCGCGGGGGGGCCTACGAGCAGTACTTC. This codes for CASSPSRGGAYEQYF.

In its sample, this clonotype was seen a few times. V usage is TRBV12-3 or TRBV12-4 and J usage is TRBJ1-1; no reliable D call. The germline V and J ends were trimmed by 3 bases and 1 base, with 12 bases remaining between them. This CDR3 spans 15 amino acids. The CDR3 DNA follows: TGTGCCAGCAGTTTCGGACGCATTTCGAACACTGAAGCTTTCTTT. It yields the protein CASSFGRISNTEAFF.

The gene calls are TRBV27 and TRBJ1-5; D gene uncertain. Germline V CDR1 and CDR2: MNHEY, SMNVEV (reference sequence). V lost 1 base and J 6 bases, leaving 13 bases between the germline ends. CDR3 length equals 15 residues. The DNA for the CDR3 is TGTGCCAGCAGTTTATATTGTGAGGAGAGTCAGCCCCAGCATTTT. Its protein product is CASSLYCEESQPQHF.

The rearrangement links TRBV2 to TRBJ2-3; D is perhaps TRBD2 (6 bases). There are 14 residues in the CDR3. V shed 4 bases and J shed 2 bases, with 10 bases lying between them. Germline V lookup: CDR1 SNHLY, CDR2 FYNNEI. The CDR3: CASSGAGSTDTQYF. CDR3 coding DNA: TGTGCCAGCAGTGGCGCGGGGTCCACAGATACGCAGTATTTT.

This clonotype was observed a handful of times. The V call is TRBV4-3, the J call TRBJ1-1; no firm D call. The CDR3 has 15 residues. V lost 0 bases and J 2 bases, leaving 10 bases between the germline ends. Germline V CDR1 and CDR2: LGHNA, YSLEER. DNA of the CDR3: TGCGCCAGCAGCCAAGATATAGGTCAAAACACTGAAGCTTTCTTT. It translates to CASSQDIGQNTEAFF.

This clonotype was seen more than once but under ten times. The junction shows a germline mismatch at one end, possibly a read error. The chain is built from TRBV6-4 and TRBJ2-3; tentatively, D is TRBD1 (6 bases). Germline V gene data show CDR1 as MRHNA and CDR2 as SNTAGT. CDR3 length equals 15 residues. In DNA, the CDR3 is TGTGCCAGCGGTGAGTTTGCAGGGGGCACAGATACGCAGTATTTT. Its protein is CASGEFAGGTDTQYF.

This clonotype turned up a few times. V gene TRBV7-8 combines with J gene TRBJ2-7; D call uncertain. This CDR3 is built from 12 residues. Germline-derived CDR1 and CDR2 are SGHVS and FQNEAQ. With 0 bases removed from V and 11 bases from J, the gap between germline ends came to 11 bases. DNA of the CDR3: TGTGCCAGCAGCTTAGCGCGCGGAAACGAGTACTTC. Protein: CASSLARGNEYF.

This clonotype was picked up many times. V usage is TRBV12-3 or TRBV12-4 and J usage is TRBJ1-2; D call uncertain. V lost 3 bases to trimming and J lost 4 bases, with 12 bases between them. This CDR3 is built from 14 residues. The CDR3 DNA reads TGTGCCAGCAGTTTTAGCCCGGTGGTCTATGGCTACACCTTC. Translated, it gives CASSFSPVVYGYTF.

There are many counts of this clonotype. This chain uses TRBV6-2 or TRBV6-3 with TRBJ2-4; D is unclear. V was shortened by 0 bases and J by 1 base, with 1 base between the two germline ends. This CDR3 spans 13 amino acids. Germline V gene data show CDR1 as MNHEY and CDR2 as SVGEGT. CDR3 region: CASSYSAKNIQYF. For the CDR3, the DNA is TGTGCCAGCAGTTACTCGGCCAAAAACATTCAGTACTTC.